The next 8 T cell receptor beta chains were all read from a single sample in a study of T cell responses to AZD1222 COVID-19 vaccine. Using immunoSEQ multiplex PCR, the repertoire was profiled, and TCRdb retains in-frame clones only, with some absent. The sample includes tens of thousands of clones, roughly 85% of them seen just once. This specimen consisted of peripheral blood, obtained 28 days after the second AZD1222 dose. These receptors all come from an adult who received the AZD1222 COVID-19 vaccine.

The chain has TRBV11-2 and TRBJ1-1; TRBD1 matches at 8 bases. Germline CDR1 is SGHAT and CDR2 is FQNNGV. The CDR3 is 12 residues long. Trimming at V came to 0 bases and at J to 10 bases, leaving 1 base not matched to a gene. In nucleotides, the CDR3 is TGTGCCAGCAGCTTAGAGACAGGGGCAGCTTTCTTT. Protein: CASSLETGAAFF.

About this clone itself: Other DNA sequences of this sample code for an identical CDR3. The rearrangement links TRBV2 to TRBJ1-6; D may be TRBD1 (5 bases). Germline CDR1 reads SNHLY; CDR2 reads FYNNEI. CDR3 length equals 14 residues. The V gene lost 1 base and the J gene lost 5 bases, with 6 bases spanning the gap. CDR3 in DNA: TGTGCCAGCAGTGAAGTAGGGGATAATTCACCCCTCCACTTT. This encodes CASSEVGDNSPLHF.

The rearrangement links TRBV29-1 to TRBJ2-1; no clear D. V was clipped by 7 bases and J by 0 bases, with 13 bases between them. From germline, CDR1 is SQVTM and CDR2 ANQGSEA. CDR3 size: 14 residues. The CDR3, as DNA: TGCAGCGCCGACCCGTCAGGCTCCTACAATGAGCAGTTCTTC. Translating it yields CSADPSGSYNEQFF.

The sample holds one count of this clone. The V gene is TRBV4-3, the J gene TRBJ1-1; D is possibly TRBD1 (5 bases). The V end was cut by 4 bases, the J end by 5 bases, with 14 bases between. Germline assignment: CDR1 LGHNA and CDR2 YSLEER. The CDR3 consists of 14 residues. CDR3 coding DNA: TGCGCCAGCAGCCGAGTCGGAGGGGCTACTGAAGCTTTCTTT. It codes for CASSRVGGATEAFF.

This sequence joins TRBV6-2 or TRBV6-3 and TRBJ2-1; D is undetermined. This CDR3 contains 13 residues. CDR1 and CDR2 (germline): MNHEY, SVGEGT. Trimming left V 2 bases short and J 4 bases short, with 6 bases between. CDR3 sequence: CASSYKGYNEQFF. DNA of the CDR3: TGTGCCAGCAGTTACAAGGGTTACAATGAGCAGTTCTTC.

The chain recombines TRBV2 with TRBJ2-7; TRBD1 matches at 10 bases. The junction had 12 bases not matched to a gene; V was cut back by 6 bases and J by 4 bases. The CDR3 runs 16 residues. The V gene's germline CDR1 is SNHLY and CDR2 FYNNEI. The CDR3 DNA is TGTGCCAGCAGAGGCCGACAGGGGGCGCCGGATTACGAGCAGTACTTC. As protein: CASRGRQGAPDYEQYF.

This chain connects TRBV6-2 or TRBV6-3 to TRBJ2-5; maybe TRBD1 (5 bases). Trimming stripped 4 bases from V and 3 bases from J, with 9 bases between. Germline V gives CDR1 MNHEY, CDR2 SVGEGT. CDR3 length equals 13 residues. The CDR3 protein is CASSFFREETQYF. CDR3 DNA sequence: TGTGCCAGCAGTTTCTTCAGGGAAGAGACCCAGTACTTC.

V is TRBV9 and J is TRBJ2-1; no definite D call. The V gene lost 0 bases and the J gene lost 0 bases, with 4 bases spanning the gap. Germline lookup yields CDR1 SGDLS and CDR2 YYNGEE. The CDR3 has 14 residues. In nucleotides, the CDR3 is TGTGCCAGCAGCGTAGTGCACTCCTACAATGAGCAGTTCTTC. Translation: CASSVVHSYNEQFF.